The 21 T cell receptor beta chains listed next were all sequenced from one sample in a study of shared clonotypes between healthy human individuals. The method was immunoSEQ multiplex PCR; TCRdb's version includes in-frame clones alone and lacks a portion of them. This sample has about 2.4 million clones, with roughly 93% found just once. The sample comprised naive CD4+ T cells from PBMCs. Subset denoted: CD45RA+ positively selected. These receptor sequences come from a man between 18 and 29 years old in good health. Some clones in this sample may be carry-over from other donors' samples.

The chain has TRBV7-8 and TRBJ2-1; D remains unclear. Trimming removed 7 bases at V and 5 bases at J, with 21 bases between. This CDR3 has 16 amino acids. CDR1 is SGHVS, CDR2 FQNEAQ, per germline. DNA for the CDR3: TGTGCCAGCACAAGCGCTTTTAGTAGGTACCACAATGAGCAGTTCTTC. Encoded protein: CASTSAFSRYHNEQFF.

V gene TRBV28 combines with J gene TRBJ2-5; D is tentatively TRBD1 or TRBD2 (5 bases each). CDR1 and CDR2 (germline): MDHEN, SYDVKM. The CDR3 contains 16 residues. V was pared by 4 bases and J by 5 bases, with 20 bases between. CDR3 amino acids: CASSSSGTYESETQYF. The CDR3, as DNA: TGTGCCAGCAGTTCCTCCGGGACCTACGAATCCGAGACCCAGTACTTC.

This chain joins TRBV5-6 and TRBJ1-1; TRBD1 matches 7 bases. V lost 2 bases and J lost 0; bases outside the gene matches: 10. CDR3 length: 17 residues. Germline CDR1 reads SGHDT; CDR2 reads YYEEEE. CDR3 loop: CASSFMAGGGMNTEAFF. Written as DNA, the CDR3 is TGTGCCAGCAGCTTTATGGCAGGGGGAGGTATGAACACTGAAGCTTTCTTT. Combining the CDR3 with reference TRBV5-6 and TRBJ1-1 gives the whole variable domain DAGVTQSPTHLIKTRGQQVTLRCSPKSGHDTVSWYQQALGQGPQFIFQYYEEEERQRGNFPDRFSGHQFPNYSSELNVNALLLGDSALYLCASSFMAGGGMNTEAFFGQGTRLTVV.

Written as DNA, the CDR3 is TGTGCCAGCAGCAGGGAAAAGGGATCACCCCTCCACTTT. This sequence encodes CASSREKGSPLHF. The rearrangement uses TRBV25-1 and TRBJ1-6; D is perhaps TRBD1 (5 bases). The length of the CDR3 is 13 residues. With 6 bases removed from V and 10 bases from J, the gap between germline ends came to 13 bases. Per the germline V gene, CDR1 is MGHDK and CDR2 is SYGVNS.

The gene calls are TRBV9 and TRBJ2-7; 9 bases match TRBD1. The germline V gene has CDR1 SGDLS and CDR2 YYNGEE. The CDR3 spans 14 residues. The V gene end was trimmed by 3 bases and the J gene end by 3 bases; junction bases not matched to a gene: 4. CDR3 coding DNA: TGTGCCAGCAGCGGCCGGGACAGGGTCTACGAGCAGTACTTC. It is translated as CASSGRDRVYEQYF.

The sample holds one count of this clone. Different DNA sequences within this sample yield the same CDR3. The chain has TRBV18 and TRBJ2-5; D gene uncertain. The CDR3 loop spans 14 amino acids. Germline V gene data show CDR1 as KGHSH and CDR2 as LQKENI. V shed 2 bases and J shed 1 base, with 8 bases lying between them. The CDR3 DNA is TGTGCCAGCTCACCAAGTGCCAGCCAAGAGACCCAGTACTTC. Translated, it gives CASSPSASQETQYF.

The chain couples TRBV19 to TRBJ1-2; D is uncertain. V was clipped by 3 bases and J by 7 bases, with 12 bases between them. In germline, CDR1 is LNHDA, CDR2 SQIVND (reference sequence). The CDR3 consists of 13 residues. The CDR3 DNA sequence: TGTGCCAGTAGTATCTTGGAGGGCTCTGGCTACACCTTC. Amino acid sequence: CASSILEGSGYTF.

The rearrangement uses TRBV4-2 and TRBJ1-1; D gene ambiguous. This CDR3 is built from 15 residues. The germline V gene encodes CDR1 LGHNA and CDR2 YNFKEQ. Trimming removed 1 base from V and 1 base from J, with 10 bases in between. The CDR3 region is CASSQGYTWNTEAFF. Here the CDR3 DNA reads TGTGCCAGCAGCCAAGGTTACACCTGGAACACTGAAGCTTTCTTT.

The rearrangement links TRBV30 to TRBJ2-6, with D unclear. Germline CDR1 GTSNPN, CDR2 SVGIG (reference sequence). This CDR3 has 14 amino acids. The V end was cut by 3 bases, the J end by 3 bases, with 9 bases between. Here the CDR3 DNA reads TGTGCCTGGAGCAAGGGCCTTGGGGCCAACGTCCTGACTTTC. It specifies CAWSKGLGANVLTF.

The V and J genes are TRBV5-1 and TRBJ1-1; D call uncertain. Germline CDR1 and CDR2: SGHRS and YFSETQ. This CDR3 is 14 amino acids long. Trimming removed 0 bases at V and 1 base at J, with 7 bases between. This CDR3 reads CASSLGHQNTEAFF. The CDR3 DNA follows: TGCGCCAGCAGCTTGGGACACCAGAACACTGAAGCTTTCTTT.

The chain joins TRBV6-1 to TRBJ1-1, with 7 bases matching TRBD1. The germline V gene has CDR1 MNHNS and CDR2 SASEGT. V shed 1 base and J 8 bases; nucleotides not matched to a gene: 4. This CDR3 spans 13 amino acids. The CDR3 coding sequence is TGTGCCAGCAGTGAAGTGGACAGGAAGGAAGCTTTCTTT. Amino acid sequence: CASSEVDRKEAFF.

This chain uses TRBV6-7 with TRBJ2-7; TRBD1 might be the D (5 bases). TRBJ2-5 matches the DNA end more closely, so the J call is doubtful. TRBV6-7 has ORF status, its function being uncertain. The CDR3 spans 13 residues. The CDR3 bases are TGTAACGAGTCGTTGGGGCAAGGAGAGACCCAGTACTTC. This sequence encodes CNESLGQGETQYF.

Here the CDR3 DNA reads TGTGCCAGCAGTTTTGGACAGGTACGGGTCAATGAGCAGTTCTTC. It specifies CASSFGQVRVNEQFF. The genes are TRBV27 and TRBJ2-1; 7 bases are a match to TRBD1. V lost 3 bases, J lost 6 bases, and 8 bases stayed unmatched. This CDR3 region has 15 residues. CDR1 is MNHEY and CDR2 is SMNVEV in the germline V gene (reference sequence).

This clone appeared a few times. The chain joins TRBV29-1 to TRBJ1-1; no clear D. Between the trimmed V and J ends, which lost 4 bases and 4 bases, there was a span of 13 bases. Germline-derived CDR1 and CDR2 are SQVTM and ANQGSEA. This CDR3 is 13 amino acids long. CDR3 in DNA: TGCAGCGTTGTTCTGGGGTGGGGCACTGAAGCTTTCTTT. It specifies CSVVLGWGTEAFF.

This clone was seen just once. The chain is built from TRBV28 and TRBJ2-5; maybe TRBD1 (6 bases). Germline V lookup: CDR1 MDHEN, CDR2 SYDVKM. The V end lost 6 bases, the J end lost 2 bases, and 16 bases lay between the germline ends. This CDR3 region has 15 residues. CDR3 nucleotides: TGTGCCAGCAGGGGGTCCCGGACAGCGCAAGAGACCCAGTACTTC. Its translation: CASRGSRTAQETQYF.

V and J are TRBV2 and TRBJ2-5; the D is unclear. Trimming cost V 7 bases and J 4 bases, with 13 bases left between them. The CDR3 covers 13 residues. Germline V CDR1 and CDR2: SNHLY, FYNNEI. In DNA form, the CDR3 reads TGTGCCAGCACGACCGGGCATCGAGAGACCCAGTACTTC. Protein: CASTTGHRETQYF.

The V call is TRBV7-3, the J call TRBJ2-1, with 7 bases aligning to TRBD1. The CDR3 extends over 17 amino acids. Germline CDR1 SGHTA, CDR2 FQGTGA. V lost 0 bases and J lost 4; bases outside the gene matches: 9. CDR3 in DNA: TGTGCCAGCAGCTTAACGCGAGACAGGGCACAGTACAATGAGCAGTTCTTC. This encodes CASSLTRDRAQYNEQFF.

The chain uses TRBV11-3 and TRBJ2-3; 14 nucleotides match TRBD2. The ends lost 5 bases at V and 4 bases at J; junction bases unmatched: 5. This CDR3 region has 16 residues. Germline assignment: CDR1 SGHNT and CDR2 YENEEA. CDR3 DNA sequence: TGTGCCAGCAGCCCCGGGACTAGCGGGAGCGCAGATACGCAGTATTTT. Protein product: CASSPGTSGSADTQYF.

CDR3 bases: TGTGCCAGTAGTCGGGCGGGAGGGACCTACGAGCAGTACTTC. The encoded protein is CASSRAGGTYEQYF. The chain joins TRBV19 to TRBJ2-7; 9 nucleotides agree with TRBD2. The V and J ends lost 5 bases and 2 bases, in that order; junction bases with no gene match: 4. Per germline, CDR1 LNHDA and CDR2 SQIVND (reference sequence). The CDR3 sequence is 14 residues long.

The chain has TRBV29-1 and TRBJ2-5, with unresolved D. V was pared by 7 bases and J by 4 bases, with 16 bases between. This CDR3 is 13 amino acids long. Germline-derived CDR1 and CDR2 are SQVTM and ANQGSEA. The CDR3 nucleotides are TGCAGCGCCCTAGGCTCGGTGGGAGAGACCCAGTACTTC. Translation gives CSALGSVGETQYF.

The chain couples TRBV9 to TRBJ2-1, with TRBD2 as a possible D gene (5 bases). CDR3 length: 14 amino acids. With 1 base removed from V and 7 bases from J, the gap between germline ends came to 12 bases. Germline values: CDR1 SGDLS, CDR2 YYNGEE. DNA for the CDR3: TGTGCCAGCAGCGTACTGGGAGCAGGTAATGAGCAGTTCTTC. As protein: CASSVLGAGNEQFF.